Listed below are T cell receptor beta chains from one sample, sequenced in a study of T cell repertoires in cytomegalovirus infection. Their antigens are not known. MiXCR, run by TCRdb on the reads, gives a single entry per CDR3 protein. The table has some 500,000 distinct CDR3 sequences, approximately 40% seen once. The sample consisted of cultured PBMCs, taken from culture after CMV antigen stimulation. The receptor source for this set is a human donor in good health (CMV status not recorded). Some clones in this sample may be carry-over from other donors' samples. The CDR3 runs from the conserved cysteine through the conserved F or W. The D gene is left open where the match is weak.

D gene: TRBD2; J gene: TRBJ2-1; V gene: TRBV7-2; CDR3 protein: CASSLSSGESSYNEQFF
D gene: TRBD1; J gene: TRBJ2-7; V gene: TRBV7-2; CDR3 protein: CASSRRDRAYEQYF
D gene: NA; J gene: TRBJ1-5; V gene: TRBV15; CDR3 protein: CATSRGPDGLNQPQHF
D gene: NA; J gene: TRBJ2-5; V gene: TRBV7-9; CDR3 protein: CASSLVLAVATQYF
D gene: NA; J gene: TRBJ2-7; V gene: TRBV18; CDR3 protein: CASSPEGARYEQYF
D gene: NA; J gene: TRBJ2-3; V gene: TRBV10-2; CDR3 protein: CASSETDAIPDTQYF
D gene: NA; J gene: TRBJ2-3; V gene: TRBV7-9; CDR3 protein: CASSQQGTDTQYF
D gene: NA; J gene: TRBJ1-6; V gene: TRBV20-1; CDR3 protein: CSARDIQEYSPLHF
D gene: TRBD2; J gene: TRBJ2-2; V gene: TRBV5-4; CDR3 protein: CASSSSGRETGELFF
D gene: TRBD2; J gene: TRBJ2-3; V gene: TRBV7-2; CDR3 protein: CASSSHLGLAGGGTQYF
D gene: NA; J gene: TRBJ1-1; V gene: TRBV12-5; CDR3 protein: CASGLVLDRIPEAFF
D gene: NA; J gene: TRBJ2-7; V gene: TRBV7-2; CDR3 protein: CASSLSDYEQYF
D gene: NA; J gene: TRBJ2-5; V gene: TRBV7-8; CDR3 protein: CASSLVQVGRETQYF
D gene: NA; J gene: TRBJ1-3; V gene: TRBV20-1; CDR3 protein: CSASLRSSGNTIYF
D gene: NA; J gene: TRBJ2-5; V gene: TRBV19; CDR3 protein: CASSPLEVSDQETQYF
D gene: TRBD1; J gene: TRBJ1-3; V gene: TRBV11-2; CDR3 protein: CASSPGQGTSGNTIYF
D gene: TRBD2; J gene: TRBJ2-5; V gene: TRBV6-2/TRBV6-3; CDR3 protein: CASSYSTAGLAGSETQYF
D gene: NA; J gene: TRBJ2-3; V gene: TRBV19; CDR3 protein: CASSPPYLTVTDTQYF
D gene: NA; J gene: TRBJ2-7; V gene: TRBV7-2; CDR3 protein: CASSFLTEQYF
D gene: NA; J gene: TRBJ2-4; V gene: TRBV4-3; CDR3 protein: CASSWEAKNIQYF
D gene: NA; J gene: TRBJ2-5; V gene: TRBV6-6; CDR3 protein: CATETPGAQETQYF
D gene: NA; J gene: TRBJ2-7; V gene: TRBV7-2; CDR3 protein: CASSFPQTGASYEQYF
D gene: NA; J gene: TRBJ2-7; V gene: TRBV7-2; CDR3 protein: CASSPPRRPYEQYF
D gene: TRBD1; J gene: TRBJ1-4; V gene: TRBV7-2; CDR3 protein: CASSLAGQGDEKLFF
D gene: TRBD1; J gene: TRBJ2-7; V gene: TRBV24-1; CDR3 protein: CATSIPGQGPYEQYF
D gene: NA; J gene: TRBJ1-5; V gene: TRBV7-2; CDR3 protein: CASSRRVSNQPQHF
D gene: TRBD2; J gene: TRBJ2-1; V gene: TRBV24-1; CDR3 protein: CATSDLRAGIYNEQFF
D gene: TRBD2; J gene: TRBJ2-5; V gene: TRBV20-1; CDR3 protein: CSASEKRGPETQYF
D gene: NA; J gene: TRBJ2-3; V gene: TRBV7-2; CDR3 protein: CASTPQFTDTQYF
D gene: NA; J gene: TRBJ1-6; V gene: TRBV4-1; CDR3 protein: CASSQREGPSPLHF
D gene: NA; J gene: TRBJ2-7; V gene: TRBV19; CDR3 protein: CASSIDQRGFEQYF
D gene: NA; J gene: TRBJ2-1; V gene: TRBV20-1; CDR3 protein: CSAASGGAVYNEQFF
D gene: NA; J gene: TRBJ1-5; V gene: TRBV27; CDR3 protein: CASSSFGGQPQHF
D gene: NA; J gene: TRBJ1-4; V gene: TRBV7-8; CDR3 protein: CASKWGGDEKLFF
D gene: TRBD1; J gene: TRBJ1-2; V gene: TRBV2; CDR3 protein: CASVGQGPFGYTF
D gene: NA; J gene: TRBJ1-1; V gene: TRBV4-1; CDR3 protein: CASSQDYDRPVAFF
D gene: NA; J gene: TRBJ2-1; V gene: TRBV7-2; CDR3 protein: CASSLGSVDEQFF
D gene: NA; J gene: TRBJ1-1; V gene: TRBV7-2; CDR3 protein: CASSLSGHTEAFF
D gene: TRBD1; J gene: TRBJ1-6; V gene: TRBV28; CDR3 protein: CATLQGRGSPLHF
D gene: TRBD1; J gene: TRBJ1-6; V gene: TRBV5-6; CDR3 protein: CASSLVGQGSSPLHF
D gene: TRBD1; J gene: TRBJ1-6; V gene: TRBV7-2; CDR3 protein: CASRSGTGATSYNSPLHF
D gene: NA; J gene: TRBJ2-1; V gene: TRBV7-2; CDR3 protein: CASSLSRGSYNEQFF
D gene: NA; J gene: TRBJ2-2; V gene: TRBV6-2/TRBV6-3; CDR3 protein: CASSSGNAGELFF
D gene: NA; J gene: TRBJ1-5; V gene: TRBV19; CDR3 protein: CASSIRPDPAQHF
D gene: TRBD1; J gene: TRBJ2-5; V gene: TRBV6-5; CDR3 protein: CASSRTGGKGTQYF
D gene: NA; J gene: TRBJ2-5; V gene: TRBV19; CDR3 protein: CASSGGAEETQYF
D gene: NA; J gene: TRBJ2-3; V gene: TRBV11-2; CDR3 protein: CASSGLADTQYF
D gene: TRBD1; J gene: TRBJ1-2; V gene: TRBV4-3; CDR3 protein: CASSQSIWDRGSYGYTF
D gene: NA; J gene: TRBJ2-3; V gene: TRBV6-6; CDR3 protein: CASSDEIFSTDTQYF
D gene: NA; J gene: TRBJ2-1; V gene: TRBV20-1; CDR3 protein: CSARSPGAADEQFF